These 9 T cell receptor beta chains came from one sample sequenced in a study of OX40 agonist ivuxolimab in advanced cancers. Repertoires were generated with immunoSEQ multiplex PCR, while TCRdb's copy carries only in-frame clones and drops some. The sample consists of fewer than 40,000 clones, approximately 79% of them appearing once. The sample in question was CD4+ or CD8+ T cells sorted from blood, obtained in a trial of the OX40 agonist ivuxolimab. These receptors came from an adult with an advanced solid tumor such as melanoma, head and neck, liver or kidney cancer.

V usage is TRBV7-3 and J usage is TRBJ1-1; weak D call: TRBD1 (6 bases). CDR3 length: 14 amino acids. Germline CDR1 reads SGHTA; CDR2 reads FQGTGA. Trimming took 5 bases from V and 9 from J, leaving 19 bases between them. The CDR3 nucleotides read TGTGCCAGCAGCCCCGTTTCGGGGGCCCGACAAGCTTTCTTT. Its translation: CASSPVSGARQAFF.

The chain has TRBV7-9 and TRBJ2-7, with 9 bases matching TRBD1. The length of the CDR3 is 15 residues. J lost 9 bases, V lost 1 base, and 10 bases had no gene match. Germline V gene lookup returns CDR1 SEHNR and CDR2 FQNEAQ (reference sequence). The CDR3 coding sequence is TGTGCCAGCAGCTTAGGAATCGGGGACAGGGTCCGGCAGTACTTC. It specifies CASSLGIGDRVRQYF.

The chain couples TRBV6-1 to TRBJ2-5; D is uncertain. Looked up from germline, CDR1 is MNHNS and CDR2 is SASEGT. The CDR3 sequence is 17 residues long. V lost 3 bases and J lost 0, with 17 bases in between. This CDR3 is CASSDPTRTMYQETQYF. DNA of the CDR3: TGTGCCAGCAGTGACCCGACACGGACGATGTACCAAGAGACCCAGTACTTC.

The CDR3 coding sequence is TGTGCCAGCAGTAACGGGCCCACTACCACAGATACGCAGTATTTT. It encodes CASSNGPTTTDTQYF. The chain uses TRBV6-6 and TRBJ2-3; D remains unclear. Germline V CDR1 and CDR2: MNHNY, SVGAGI (reference sequence). The ends were cut back, 5 bases at V and 2 bases at J, with 14 bases in the middle. This CDR3 region has 15 residues.

The rearrangement joins TRBV7-3 to TRBJ1-1; 9 positions agree with TRBD1. Germline CDR1 SGHTA, CDR2 FQGTGA. With 4 bases clipped from V and 3 bases from J, the junction kept 12 bases outside the gene matches. The CDR3 runs 17 residues. CDR3 coding DNA: TGTGCCAGCAGCTCAACGCCGATGACAGGGGGAGACACTGAAGCTTTCTTT. Its protein product is CASSSTPMTGGDTEAFF.

This chain connects TRBV18 to TRBJ2-1, with TRBD2 matching over 7 bases. Germline values: CDR1 KGHSH, CDR2 LQKENI. The CDR3 is made up of 14 amino acids. After removal of 5 bases from V and 8 bases from J, the junction contained 9 bases not matched to a gene. The CDR3 protein is CASSSTLAADEQFF. The CDR3 bases are TGTGCCAGCTCATCGACTCTAGCGGCGGATGAGCAGTTCTTC.

Turning to this clone: Germline and junction disagree at one end, which may indicate a read error. V is TRBV5-1 and J is TRBJ2-2; unclear D gene. The CDR3 runs 12 residues. Germline V gene lookup returns CDR1 SGHRS and CDR2 YFSETQ. The CDR3 DNA reads as TGCGCCGGACGAGTCAACAGCGGGGAGCTGTTTTTT. Translating gives CAGRVNSGELFF.

The gene calls are TRBV29-1 and TRBJ2-1; 8 bases line up with TRBD1. Germline assignment: CDR1 SQVTM and CDR2 ANQGSEA. The V gene end was trimmed by 5 bases and the J gene end by 2 bases; junction bases not matched to a gene: 8. The CDR3 covers 15 residues. The CDR3 DNA is TGCAGCGTTCGTAGGACAGGGCAAACCTACAATGAGCAGTTCTTC. Encoded protein: CSVRRTGQTYNEQFF.

This chain connects TRBV6-1 to TRBJ1-1; 9 bases map to TRBD1. Germline-derived CDR1 and CDR2 are MNHNS and SASEGT. CDR3 length: 13 amino acids. V lost 8 bases, J lost 0 bases, and 1 base stayed unmatched. Written as DNA, the CDR3 is TGTGCCAGCGACAGGGGGATGAACACTGAAGCTTTCTTT. Amino acids: CASDRGMNTEAFF.